This T cell receptor beta chain comes out of a study of a mutant IDH1 vaccine in newly diagnosed glioma. Study overall: Eight vaccinations were given in weeks 1, 3, 5, 7, 11, 15, 19 and 23. Beginning 4-6 weeks after radiotherapy alone, or with temozolomide cycles, vaccination took place.

Notes on this clone: Its antigen is unknown.

Time point in this sample: week 11, during vaccination. With topical imiquimod, each dose of the vaccine consisted of 300 ug of mutant IDH1 20-mer peptide. Tumors from donors were new WHO grade 3 or 4 IDH1-mutant astrocytomas with ATRX loss. The CDR3 spans 12 residues. Trimming took 5 bases from V and 7 from J, leaving 9 bases between them. CDR1 and CDR2 from the germline V gene are SGHTA and FQGNSA. Clones were sequenced by immunoSEQ multiplex PCR, and TCRdb holds only the in-frame ones, with some missing. The data show tens of thousands of clones, roughly three quarters seen once. This TCR came from a man aged 18 to 30 with glioma. Some clones in this sample may be carry-over from other donors' samples. The chain has TRBV7-2 and TRBJ2-4; a possible D gene is TRBD1 (6 bases). The material was peripheral blood mononuclear cells (PBMCs), obtained from a glioma patient whose treatment included an IDH1 peptide vaccine. As DNA, the CDR3 is TGTGCCAGCAGCCCTACAGGGAACATTCAGTACTTC. It translates to CASSPTGNIQYF.